This TCR beta chain was documented in a study of lymphopenia after photon versus proton radiotherapy (dated by TCRdb to about 2019). Regarding the research as a whole: The immunological effects of photon versus proton radiation therapy were compared in patients with gastrointestinal tumors who developed high-grade lymphopenia. A cohort of some 21 patients with gastrointestinal tumors who received either photon or proton therapy and subsequently developed lymphopenia was included. The goal of the study was to characterize the differences between the two radiation modalities in how they affect the immune system. Results and caveats for the whole study, not just this receptor: Relative stability during treatment was observed in proton-treated patients, whereas loss of naive T cells and TCR diversity and gain of effector/memory populations were observed in photon-treated patients. The survival association was assessed only in patients who died, and better survival with proton therapy was presented by the authors as a possibility rather than a demonstrated result. Across the cohort, among patients who died, a greater drop in TCR diversity after the nadir was inversely correlated with overall survival time. After the lymphocyte count nadir, repertoires from photon-treated patients showed oligoclonal expansion, particularly of CD8+ Temra cells, and this expansion drove the decline in diversity.

As to this clone: There is no known antigen for this receptor. Within one base of it there is no much larger clone, and no base qualities were kept.

V is trimmed back by 2 bases and J by 3 bases, and the junction contains 5 bases that no gene match accounts for. In the germline V gene, CDR1 corresponds to MDHEN and CDR2 to SYDVKM. Including the terminal cysteine and phenylalanine, the CDR3 comprises 15 residues. The CDR3 DNA has 45 bases and is translated from base 1. Receptor amplification or capture employed the immunoSEQ multiplex PCR assay. T cell repertoires were profiled by deep sequencing of rearranged TCR beta loci, alongside multiparametric flow cytometry. TCRdb limited this immuneACCESS table to in-frame rearrangements with V and J called. A share of clones is missing; checked studies link under half to unresolved V genes, and the rest is unexplained. For this sample there are 65,000 to 85,000 clones; 85% to 95% appear just once. In total, the top ten clones hold 2% to 2.5% of the sample.

The TCR comes from a middle-aged woman with cholangiocarcinoma. Recombination joined TRBV28 with TRBJ1-2; TRBD1 fits 8 bases in the junction. The specimen was peripheral blood, collected from a patient treated with photon-based radiotherapy. The DNA sequence is given as TGTGCCAGCAGTTTAGCCAGGGGGCAGGACTATGGCTACACCTTC. Translated, this is CASSLARGQDYGYTF.